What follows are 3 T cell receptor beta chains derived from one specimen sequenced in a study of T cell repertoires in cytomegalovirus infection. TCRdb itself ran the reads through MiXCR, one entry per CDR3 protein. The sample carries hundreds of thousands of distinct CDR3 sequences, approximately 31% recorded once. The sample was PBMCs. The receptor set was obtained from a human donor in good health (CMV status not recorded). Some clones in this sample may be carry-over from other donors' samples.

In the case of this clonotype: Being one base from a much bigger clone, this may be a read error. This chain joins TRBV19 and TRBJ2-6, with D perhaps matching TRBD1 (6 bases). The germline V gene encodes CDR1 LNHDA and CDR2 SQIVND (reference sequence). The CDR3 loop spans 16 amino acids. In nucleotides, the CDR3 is TGTCCCAGCACCTACATTACAGGGTTCGGGGCCAACGTCCTGACTTTC. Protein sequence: CPSTYITGFGANVLTF.

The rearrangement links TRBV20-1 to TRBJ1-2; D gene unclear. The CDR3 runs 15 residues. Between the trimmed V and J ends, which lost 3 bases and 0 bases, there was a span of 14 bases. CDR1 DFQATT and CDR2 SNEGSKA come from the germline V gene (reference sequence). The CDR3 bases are TGCAGTGCTAGTCCGTCCAATCGGCCTAACTATGGCTACACCTTC. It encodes CSASPSNRPNYGYTF.

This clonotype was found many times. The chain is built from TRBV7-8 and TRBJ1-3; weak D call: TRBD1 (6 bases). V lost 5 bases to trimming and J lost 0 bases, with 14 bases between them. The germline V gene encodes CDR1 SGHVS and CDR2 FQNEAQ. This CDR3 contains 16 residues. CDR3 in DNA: TGTGCCAGCAGCATCCTAAACAGGGACTCTGGAAACACCATATATTTT. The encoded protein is CASSILNRDSGNTIYF.